Listed here are 5 T cell receptor beta chains from one sample, sequenced in a study of cytomegalovirus exposure and HLA in healthy donors. Both 60 Vbeta primers and 13 Jbeta primers went into the PCR. Using immunoSEQ multiplex PCR, the repertoire was profiled, and TCRdb retains in-frame clones only, with some absent. The table lists around 200,000 clones, 81% of them singletons. The sequenced material came from PBMCs. All receptors derive from a man in his fifties in good health and CMV-seronegative.

The rearrangement uses TRBV27 and TRBJ2-7; D might be TRBD1 (6 bases). In germline, CDR1 is MNHEY, CDR2 SMNVEV (reference sequence). The CDR3 is 16 amino acids. V lost 5 bases and J 6 bases, leaving 23 bases between the germline ends. CDR3 in amino acids: CASSPTGTGWAPEQYF. The CDR3 DNA reads as TGTGCCAGCAGTCCTACTGGAACAGGGTGGGCACCCGAGCAGTACTTC.

The rearrangement links TRBV4-3 to TRBJ1-3, with D possibly being TRBD1 (5 bases). The CDR3 has 15 residues. The V gene lost 5 bases and the J gene lost 0 bases, with 11 bases spanning the gap. CDR1 is LGHNA and CDR2 is YSLEER in the germline V gene. CDR3 amino acids: CASSARVTSGNTIYF. The CDR3 region has the DNA TGCGCCAGCAGCGCCAGGGTAACCTCTGGAAACACCATATATTTT.

The genes are TRBV28 and TRBJ2-3; D gene ambiguous. The CDR3 is 12 residues long. The germline V gene has CDR1 MDHEN and CDR2 SYDVKM. V gave up 5 bases and J gave up 6 bases, with 9 bases separating them. The CDR3 region is CASSKHQDTQYF. The CDR3 DNA reads TGTGCCAGCAGTAAACACCAGGATACGCAGTATTTT.

The chain carries TRBV6-4 and TRBJ2-3; TRBD1 matches 8 bases. With V trimmed by 5 bases and J by 5 bases, 3 bases remained unmatched. The germline V gene has CDR1 MRHNA and CDR2 SNTAGT. This CDR3 spans 13 amino acids. The CDR3 nucleotides are TGTGCCAGCAGTAGGACAGGGAAAGATACGCAGTATTTT. Its translation: CASSRTGKDTQYF.

The sample holds a few counts of this clone. V is TRBV7-2 and J is TRBJ1-4, with TRBD1 identical over 11 bases. Germline V CDR1 and CDR2: SGHTA, FQGNSA. The CDR3 is made up of 15 amino acids. Unmatched junction bases numbered 5, after V lost 4 bases and J lost 7 bases. The CDR3 DNA follows: TGTGCCAGCAGCTCCCGTGGGACAGGGGGTGAAAAACTGTTTTTT. Amino acid sequence: CASSSRGTGGEKLFF.